The sequence of this T cell receptor beta chain was determined in a study of cytomegalovirus exposure and HLA in healthy donors. Germline V CDR1 and CDR2: MNHNS, SASEGT. V lost 3 bases to trimming and J lost 1 base, with 16 bases between them. The CDR3 sequence is 17 residues long. This clone was detected only once. Separate from the 666-subject first cohort, the approximately 130-subject validation cohort was the one that the donors belonged to. Profiled with immunoSEQ multiplex PCR; TCRdb holds only in-frame clones, not every one. The sample consists of roughly 140,000 clones, about 89% of them appearing once.

Sequenced sample: PBMCs. This TCR came from a woman under 30 in good health and CMV-seropositive. The gene calls are TRBV6-1 and TRBJ1-5; possible D gene TRBD1, 5 bases. The CDR3 sequence: CASSDRGRGASNQPQHF. CDR3 coding DNA: TGTGCCAGCAGTGACCGGGGGAGAGGGGCGAGCAATCAGCCCCAGCATTTT.